This TCR beta chain was profiled in a study of vaccination effects on CD4 cells after COVID-19. To note about this clone: No antigen is known for it.

The germline V gene has CDR1 MNHNS and CDR2 SASEGT. The CDR3 is 17 amino acids. Trimming shortened V by 1 base and J by 5 bases, and 15 bases separated the two germline ends. Data came from immunoSEQ multiplex PCR; TCRdb stores just in-frame clones and leaves some out. The table lists around 12,000 clones, approximately 70% of them singletons. ViraFEST used viral peptide pools to expand antigen-specific CD4+ T cells before sequencing. Once cultured for roughly nine days, the cells underwent separation to obtain CD4+ T cells. This individual contracted SARS-CoV-2 between March and December 2020, as verified by PCR. BNT162b2 vaccine or mRNA-1273 vaccine was given to participants in two doses. Half of the medium was exchanged for IL-2 medium on both days 3 and 7.

The sequence derives from a human donor who had a prior SARS-CoV-2 infection. The gene calls are TRBV6-1 and TRBJ1-6; weak D call: TRBD1 (5 bases). This specimen consisted of CD4+ T cells from PBMCs cultured with HCoV-NL63 spike peptides, obtained after COVID-19 vaccination. CDR3 residues: CASSEGQTRWNNSPLHF. The CDR3 DNA reads as TGTGCCAGCAGTGAAGGACAGACACGGTGGAATAATTCACCCCTCCACTTT.